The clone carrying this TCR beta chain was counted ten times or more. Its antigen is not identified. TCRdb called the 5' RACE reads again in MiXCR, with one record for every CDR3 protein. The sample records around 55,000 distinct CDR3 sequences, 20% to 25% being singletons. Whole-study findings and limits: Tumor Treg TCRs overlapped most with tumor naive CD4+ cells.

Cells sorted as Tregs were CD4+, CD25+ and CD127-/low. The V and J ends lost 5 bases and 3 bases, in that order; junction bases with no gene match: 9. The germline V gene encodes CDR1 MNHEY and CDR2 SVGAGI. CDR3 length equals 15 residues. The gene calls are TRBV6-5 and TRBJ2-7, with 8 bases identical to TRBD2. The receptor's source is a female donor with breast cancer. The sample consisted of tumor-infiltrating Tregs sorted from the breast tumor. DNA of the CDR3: TGTGCCAGCAGTGCTGATATGGGACTAGTCTACGAGCAGTACTTC. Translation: CASSADMGLVYEQYF.